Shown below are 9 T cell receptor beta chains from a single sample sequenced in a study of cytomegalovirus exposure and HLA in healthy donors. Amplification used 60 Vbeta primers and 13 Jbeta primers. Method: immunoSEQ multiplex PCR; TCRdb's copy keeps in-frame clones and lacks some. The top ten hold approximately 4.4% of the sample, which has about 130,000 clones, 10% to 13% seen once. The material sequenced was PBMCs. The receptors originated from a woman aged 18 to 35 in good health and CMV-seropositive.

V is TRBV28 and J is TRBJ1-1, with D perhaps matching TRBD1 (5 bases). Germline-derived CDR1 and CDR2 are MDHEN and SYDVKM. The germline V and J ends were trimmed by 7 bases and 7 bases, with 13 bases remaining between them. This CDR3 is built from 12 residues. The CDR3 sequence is CASTLPGGEAFF. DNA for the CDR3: TGTGCCAGCACCCTTCCCGGGGGTGAAGCTTTCTTT.

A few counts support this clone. In nucleotides, the CDR3 is TGTGCCAGCAGTACACAGGGGGCAACTAATGAAAAACTGTTTTTT. It specifies CASSTQGATNEKLFF. The chain uses TRBV28 and TRBJ1-4; 8 nucleotides line up with TRBD1. CDR1 is MDHEN and CDR2 is SYDVKM in the germline V gene. The CDR3 consists of 15 residues. J lost 0 bases, V lost 5 bases, and 2 bases had no gene match.

The CDR3, as DNA: TGTGCCAGCAGCCCTCCCGGACAGGTTGGGGAAGCTTTCTTT. Amino acids: CASSPPGQVGEAFF. This chain uses TRBV14 with TRBJ1-1, with 7 bases aligning to TRBD1. The CDR3 loop spans 14 amino acids. After removal of 4 bases from V and 8 bases from J, the junction contained 10 bases not matched to a gene. Germline V gene lookup returns CDR1 SGHDN and CDR2 FVKESK.

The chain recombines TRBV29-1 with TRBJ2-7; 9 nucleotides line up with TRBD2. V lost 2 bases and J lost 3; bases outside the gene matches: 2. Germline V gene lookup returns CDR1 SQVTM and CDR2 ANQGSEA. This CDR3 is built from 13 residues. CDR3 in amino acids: CSVELAGFYEQYF. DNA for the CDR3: TGCAGCGTTGAACTAGCGGGGTTCTACGAGCAGTACTTC.

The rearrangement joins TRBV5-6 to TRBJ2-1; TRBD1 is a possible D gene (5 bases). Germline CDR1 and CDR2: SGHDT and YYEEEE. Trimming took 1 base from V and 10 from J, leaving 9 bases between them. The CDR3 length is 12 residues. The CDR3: CASSLRQGEQFF. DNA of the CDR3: TGTGCCAGCAGCTTGCGGCAGGGCGAGCAGTTCTTC.

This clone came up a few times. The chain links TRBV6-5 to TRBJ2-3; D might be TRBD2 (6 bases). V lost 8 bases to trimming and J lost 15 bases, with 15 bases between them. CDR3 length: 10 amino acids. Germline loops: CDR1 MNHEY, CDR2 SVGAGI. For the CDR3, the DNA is TGTGCCAGCGGGGAACCGGGACTCTATTTT. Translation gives CASGEPGLYF.

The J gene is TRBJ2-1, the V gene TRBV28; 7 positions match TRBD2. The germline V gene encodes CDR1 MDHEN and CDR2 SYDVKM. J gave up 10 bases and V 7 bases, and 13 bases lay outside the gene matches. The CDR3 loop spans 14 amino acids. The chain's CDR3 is CASIETTSGGEQFF. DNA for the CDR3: TGTGCCAGCATTGAGACTACCTCCGGGGGGGAGCAGTTCTTC.

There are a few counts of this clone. The DNA for the CDR3 is TGTGCCAGTAGCGGGACAGCTCTAACTTCTGGGGCCAACGTCCTGACTTTC. It encodes CASSGTALTSGANVLTF. The chain uses TRBV19 and TRBJ2-6; 7 nucleotides agree with TRBD1. The CDR3 extends over 17 amino acids. The ends lost 6 bases at V and 1 base at J; junction bases unmatched: 9. From germline, CDR1 is LNHDA and CDR2 SQIVND (reference sequence).

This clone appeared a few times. The CDR3 DNA sequence: TGTGCCAGCAGTTACGCCGGGGGAGTGGGGGCCCAGTACTTC. This gives the protein CASSYAGGVGAQYF. This rearrangement joins TRBV6-5 to TRBJ2-5; weak D call: TRBD2 (6 bases). The CDR3 spans 14 residues. V was pared by 2 bases and J by 9 bases, with 16 bases between. Germline-derived CDR1 and CDR2 are MNHEY and SVGAGI.